These 24 T cell receptor beta chains were all obtained from the same sample, sequenced in a study of T-cell memory formation after mild COVID-19. TCRdb reanalysed the 5' RACE reads using MiXCR and keeps one entry per CDR3 protein. The sample consists of some 490,000 distinct CDR3 sequences, roughly 18% of them appearing once. Specimen: PBMCs or a T cell subset sorted from them (not recorded which). These receptors came from an adult woman who had mild COVID-19 (a few samples of this study predate the infection). Cell type and time point are not known.

This clonotype came up a few times. The chain carries TRBV3-1 and TRBJ2-7; TRBD2 agrees at 11 bases. The ends lost 0 bases at V and 1 base at J; junction bases unmatched: 5. CDR1 is LGHDT, CDR2 YNNKEL, per germline (reference sequence). This CDR3 has 17 residues. In nucleotides, the CDR3 is TGTGCCAGCAGCCAAGACCCGGGACTAGCGGATTCCTACGAGCAGTACTTC. This sequence encodes CASSQDPGLADSYEQYF.

V usage is TRBV25-1 and J usage is TRBJ1-2; 11 positions match TRBD1. The trim removed 5 bases at V and 9 bases at J, leaving 17 bases unmatched. The CDR3 is 17 residues long. The germline CDR1 and CDR2 sequences are MGHDK and SYGVNS. CDR3 region: CASSFRDRGVFLSRYTF. The CDR3 coding sequence is TGTGCCAGCAGTTTCCGGGACAGGGGGGTTTTCCTTTCTCGCTACACCTTC.

This clonotype was observed at least ten times. The chain is built from TRBV7-8 and TRBJ2-3; the match to TRBD2 covers 8 bases. Looked up from germline, CDR1 is SGHVS and CDR2 is FQNEAQ. The V and J ends lost 8 bases and 3 bases, in that order; junction bases with no gene match: 7. CDR3 length equals 14 residues. CDR3 residues: CASAGGALTDTQYF. The CDR3 DNA follows: TGTGCCAGCGCCGGGGGGGCGCTTACAGATACGCAGTATTTT.

A few counts support this clonotype. This chain links TRBV10-3 with TRBJ2-7; the D gene is possibly TRBD2 (6 bases). CDR3 size: 14 residues. The germline V gene has CDR1 ENHRY and CDR2 SYGVKD. V gave up 5 bases and J gave up 0 bases, with 11 bases separating them. The CDR3 DNA follows: TGTGCCATCAGTCGGGACGGGAGCTCCTACGAGCAGTACTTC. It translates to CAISRDGSSYEQYF.

The chain has TRBV7-2 and TRBJ2-1; D uncertain. This CDR3 contains 15 residues. Trimming took 5 bases from V and 6 from J, leaving 17 bases between them. CDR1 is SGHTA, CDR2 FQGNSA, per germline. Here the CDR3 reads CASSKTGLAGNEQFF. The CDR3 DNA reads as TGTGCCAGCAGCAAAACCGGCCTGGCTGGCAATGAGCAGTTCTTC.

The J gene is TRBJ1-1, the V gene TRBV6-6; maybe TRBD1 (6 bases). The CDR3 is made up of 12 amino acids. CDR1 is MNHNY, CDR2 SVGAGI, per germline (reference sequence). Trimming took 4 bases from V and 7 from J, leaving 10 bases between them. The DNA of the CDR3 is TGTGCCAGCAGTTGGGGGCGGAATGAAGCTTTCTTT. Protein product: CASSWGRNEAFF.

Ten or more counts support this clonotype. This sequence joins TRBV12-3 or TRBV12-4 and TRBJ2-2; D is unclear. V was shortened by 3 bases and J by 2 bases, with 1 base between the two germline ends. This CDR3 has 12 amino acids. The CDR3 DNA is TGTGCCAGCAGTTTCAACACCGGGGAGCTGTTTTTT. Translated, it gives CASSFNTGELFF.

A few counts support this clonotype. This chain connects TRBV4-3 to TRBJ2-3; TRBD2 matches at 10 bases. The CDR3 is made up of 16 amino acids. The germline V gene encodes CDR1 LGHNA and CDR2 YSLEER. V shed 1 base and J 5 bases; nucleotides not matched to a gene: 6. The CDR3, as DNA: TGCGCCAGCAGCCAAGTCACTAGCGGGACAGGAGATACGCAGTATTTT. Translated, it gives CASSQVTSGTGDTQYF.

The V call is TRBV20-1, the J call TRBJ2-5; possibly TRBD1 or TRBD2 for D (6 bases each). V was shortened by 6 bases and J by 0 bases, with 14 bases between the two germline ends. CDR3 length equals 14 residues. Germline assignment: CDR1 DFQATT and CDR2 SNEGSKA (reference sequence). CDR3: CSASTGTHQETQYF. The CDR3 DNA reads TGCAGTGCGTCTACAGGGACTCACCAAGAGACCCAGTACTTC.

The V and J genes are TRBV5-6 and TRBJ2-7, with D possibly being TRBD2 (6 bases). V was shortened by 5 bases and J by 2 bases, with 14 bases between the two germline ends. Germline V lookup: CDR1 SGHDT, CDR2 YYEEEE. This CDR3 has 14 amino acids. Here the CDR3 reads CASRRRGRTYEQYF. As DNA, the CDR3 is TGTGCCAGCAGGAGGAGGGGCAGAACCTACGAGCAGTACTTC.

This clonotype was seen a handful of times. The rearrangement joins TRBV20-1 to TRBJ2-2, with D perhaps TRBD1 or TRBD2 (5 bases each). This CDR3 comprises 15 residues. Germline assignment: CDR1 DFQATT and CDR2 SNEGSKA (reference sequence). V lost 0 bases, J lost 0 bases, and 8 bases lay in between. In DNA form, the CDR3 reads TGCAGTGCTAGAGATGGGGGACCGAACACCGGGGAGCTGTTTTTT. Translating it yields CSARDGGPNTGELFF.

This clonotype came up a few times. The chain uses TRBV6-9 and TRBJ1-3; D not certain. The CDR3 covers 16 residues. Germline CDR1 and CDR2: MNHGY and SVAAGI. V gave up 1 base and J gave up 5 bases, with 15 bases separating them. DNA for the CDR3: TGTGCCAGCAGTTATTATTTCGCAGGCAGTCGAAACACCATATATTTT. It codes for CASSYYFAGSRNTIYF.

V and J are TRBV5-4 and TRBJ1-6; TRBD1 agrees at 8 bases. CDR1 is SGHNT, CDR2 YYREEE, per germline (reference sequence). The CDR3 length is 14 residues. With V trimmed by 5 bases and J by 10 bases, 8 bases remained unmatched. The CDR3 loop is CASSYDRGRSPLHF. The CDR3 nucleotides read TGTGCCAGCAGTTACGACAGGGGAAGGTCACCCCTCCACTTT.

This clonotype was seen at least ten times. This chain joins TRBV5-1 and TRBJ2-1; D is unclear. Per germline, CDR1 SGHRS and CDR2 YFSETQ. V lost 4 bases and J 5 bases, leaving 4 bases between the germline ends. The CDR3 is 11 residues long. The CDR3 region has the DNA TGCGCCAGCAGCGGTCACAATGAGCAGTTCTTC. It yields the protein CASSGHNEQFF.

V and J are TRBV6-6 and TRBJ2-5, with TRBD1 matching over 7 bases. The germline gives CDR1 MNHNY, CDR2 SVGAGI (reference sequence). CDR3 length: 12 residues. Germline trimming cut 2 bases from V and 7 bases from J; bases unmatched to any gene: 1. CDR3: CASSYTGATQYF. The CDR3 DNA sequence: TGTGCCAGCAGTTACACAGGGGCGACCCAGTACTTC.

In this sample, this clonotype turned up a few times. The chain couples TRBV7-2 to TRBJ2-3; D is unresolved. Trimming stripped 5 bases from V and 2 bases from J, with 5 bases between. The germline CDR1 and CDR2 sequences are SGHTA and FQGNSA. The CDR3 extends over 12 amino acids. The CDR3 DNA sequence: TGTGCCAGCAGCACCTACACAGATACGCAGTATTTT. Protein product: CASSTYTDTQYF.

This clonotype was seen only once. CDR3 DNA: TGTGCCACCGGGACCCCCAATCGGGGAGAGACCCAGTACTTC. This codes for CATGTPNRGETQYF. This rearrangement joins TRBV24-1 to TRBJ2-5, with D perhaps TRBD1 or TRBD2 (5 bases each). From germline, CDR1 is KGHDR and CDR2 SFDVKD. With 9 bases removed from V and 4 bases from J, the gap between germline ends came to 17 bases. The CDR3 length is 14 residues.

In its sample, this clonotype was seen a few times. V gene TRBV5-6 combines with J gene TRBJ2-3; 10 bases agree with TRBD2. The CDR3 has 16 residues. With 1 base clipped from V and 5 bases from J, the junction kept 7 bases outside the gene matches. Germline lookup yields CDR1 SGHDT and CDR2 YYEEEE. The CDR3 region has the DNA TGTGCCAGCAGCTTGTTTAGCGGGGGGAGAGGAGATACGCAGTATTTT. This encodes CASSLFSGGRGDTQYF.

This chain links TRBV28 with TRBJ2-7; 7 bases map to TRBD1. V shed 3 bases, J shed 3 bases, and the junction held 8 bases outside the gene matches. CDR3 length: 15 residues. The germline CDR1 and CDR2 sequences are MDHEN and SYDVKM. In nucleotides, the CDR3 is TGTGCCAGCAGTTTCTCCGGGACAGCCTACTACGAGCAGTACTTC. Its protein is CASSFSGTAYYEQYF.

This clonotype was counted only a few times. The chain is built from TRBV12-3 or TRBV12-4 and TRBJ2-1, with D perhaps given as TRBD1 or TRBD2 (5 bases each). This CDR3 is 15 amino acids long. Trimming removed 1 base from V and 8 bases from J, with 15 bases in between. CDR3 coding DNA: TGTGCCAGCAGTTTAGGTGGGACCCGTGTCGATGAGCAGTTCTTC. It is translated as CASSLGGTRVDEQFF.

This sequence joins TRBV24-1 and TRBJ1-2, with 8 nucleotides matching TRBD1. Germline V CDR1 and CDR2: KGHDR, SFDVKD. Trimming took 4 bases from V and 4 from J; bases not matched to a gene: 13. This CDR3 is 17 amino acids long. In DNA, the CDR3 is TGTGCCACCAGTGAAGGACAGGGAGAGAGAAGCTCCTATGGCTACACCTTC. Protein sequence: CATSEGQGERSSYGYTF.

The sample holds a few counts of this clonotype. This chain connects TRBV18 to TRBJ2-1; the D call may be TRBD1 or TRBD2 (6 bases each). This CDR3 region has 16 residues. Per germline, CDR1 KGHSH and CDR2 LQKENI. Deletions cut 3 bases from V and 0 bases from J, with 12 bases between. This CDR3 is CASSPWGAISYNEQFF. CDR3 DNA sequence: TGTGCCAGCTCACCGTGGGGGGCCATCTCCTACAATGAGCAGTTCTTC.

There are a few counts of this clonotype. The chain combines TRBV6-5 with TRBJ2-7; a possible D gene is TRBD2 (5 bases). Germline V gene lookup returns CDR1 MNHEY and CDR2 SVGAGI. The CDR3 extends over 11 amino acids. Trimming shortened V by 2 bases and J by 6 bases, and 5 bases separated the two germline ends. The CDR3 DNA is TGTGCCAGCAGTTACGCGGGCGAGCAGTACTTC. It is translated as CASSYAGEQYF.

This clonotype was recorded a few times. This chain links TRBV6-2 or TRBV6-3 with TRBJ2-6, with D perhaps TRBD1 or TRBD2 (5 bases each). Germline CDR1 MNHEY, CDR2 SVGEGT. The CDR3 consists of 18 residues. V was cut by 7 bases and J by 2 bases, with 21 bases left in between. CDR3 loop: CASKTRGPSQPGANVLTF. The CDR3 DNA sequence: TGTGCCAGCAAGACCCGGGGCCCAAGCCAACCTGGGGCCAACGTCCTGACTTTC.